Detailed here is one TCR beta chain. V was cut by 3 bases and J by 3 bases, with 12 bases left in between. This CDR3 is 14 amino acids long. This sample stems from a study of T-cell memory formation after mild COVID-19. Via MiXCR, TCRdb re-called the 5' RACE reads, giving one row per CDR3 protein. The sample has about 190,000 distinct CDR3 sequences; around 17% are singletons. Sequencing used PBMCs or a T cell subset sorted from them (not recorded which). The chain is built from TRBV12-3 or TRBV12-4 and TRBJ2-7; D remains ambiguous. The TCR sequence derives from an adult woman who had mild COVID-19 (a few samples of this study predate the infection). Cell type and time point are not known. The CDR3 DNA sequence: TGTGCCAGCAGTTTTGACCCTCGAGGCTACGAGCAGTACTTC. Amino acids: CASSFDPRGYEQYF.